These T cell receptor beta chains were read from a single sample in a study of blood T cell repertoires in COVID-19. Produced via immunoSEQ multiplex PCR; TCRdb's table is partial and in-frame only. The data contain around 94,000 clones, more than 85% of them singletons. The sequencing sample was made of peripheral blood. These receptors came from a man aged 45-65 years with active or convalescent COVID-19. Both conserved end residues are part of each CDR3. Each record gives: V gene, CDR3 protein.

V gene: TRBV6-1; CDR3 protein: CASSEGVGEIYSNQPQHF
V gene: TRBV7-2; CDR3 protein: CASSPSIVASFEAFF
V gene: TRBV28; CDR3 protein: CASSPGLLGTNEKLFF
V gene: TRBV5-6; CDR3 protein: CASSLEPGEGNTIYF
V gene: TRBV5-1; CDR3 protein: CASSLQTGRTEAFF
V gene: TRBV30; CDR3 protein: CAWNPAGGPQETQYF
V gene: TRBV24-1; CDR3 protein: CATSRGPNTEAFF
V gene: TRBV24-1; CDR3 protein: CATSGDRETGELFF
V gene: TRBV7-2; CDR3 protein: CASSLGRVGLNQPQHF
V gene: TRBV7-8; CDR3 protein: CASSFGSGGGNQPQHF
V gene: TRBV5-1; CDR3 protein: CASSLEGSWGNTIYF
V gene: TRBV30; CDR3 protein: CAWSGKPGGSEGDTQYF
V gene: TRBV14; CDR3 protein: CASSQRGWNTEAFF
V gene: TRBV5-1; CDR3 protein: CASSEGQGKEKLFF
V gene: TRBV4-1; CDR3 protein: CASSRIQGAGETQYF
V gene: TRBV7-2; CDR3 protein: CASRPGLAGGRGTGELFF
V gene: TRBV18; CDR3 protein: CASSPSSGQETQYF
V gene: TRBV3-1/TRBV3-2; CDR3 protein: CASSPVSGPQHF
V gene: TRBV11-2; CDR3 protein: CASSLRLAGEQETQYF
V gene: TRBV6-6; CDR3 protein: CASSYGGQGATGELFF
V gene: TRBV3-1/TRBV3-2; CDR3 protein: CASSQGDGSANYGYTF
V gene: TRBV6-4; CDR3 protein: CASSAGMGSGETQYF
V gene: TRBV5-4; CDR3 protein: CASSLGQGAAETQYF
V gene: TRBV28; CDR3 protein: CASSLRDRDDGELFF
V gene: TRBV10-3; CDR3 protein: CAISESGGNTDTQYF
V gene: TRBV6-6; CDR3 protein: CASRRLEGYNEQFF
V gene: TRBV24-1; CDR3 protein: CATSDLLGTSTDTQYF
V gene: TRBV6-5; CDR3 protein: CASMVGGTQYF